This T cell receptor (beta chain) was obtained from a study of cytomegalovirus exposure and HLA in healthy donors. It was with 60 Vbeta and 13 Jbeta primers that the PCR ran. Clones were read by immunoSEQ multiplex PCR, and TCRdb kept only the in-frame ones, dropping some. Found here are more than 80,000 clones, about 78% of them singletons; the top ten hold 5.9%. The V end was cut by 8 bases, the J end by 4 bases, with 15 bases between. Germline CDR1 reads MNHEY; CDR2 reads SVGAGI. The CDR3 runs 14 residues. About this clone itself: Antigen unknown.

General observations from the study: Accurate HLA-A and HLA-B prediction from TCR beta sequences was reported for most subjects.

The TCR was taken from a man between 18 and 29 years old in good health and CMV-seropositive. The sequenced sample was PBMCs. The chain is built from TRBV6-5 and TRBJ1-5, with D perhaps TRBD1 (5 bases). The chain's CDR3 is CASSSGGGNQPQHF. In DNA form, the CDR3 reads TGTGCCAGCTCTTCGGGGGGAGGGAATCAGCCCCAGCATTTT.